Following are 29 T cell receptor beta chains from one sample sequenced in a study of metastatic and nonmetastatic thyroid tumors. Nobody among the patients had been given any treatment before thyroid surgery. TCRdb called clones again from the PCR reads with MiXCR. The sample comprises about 25,000 clones, about 12% of which are singletons, and roughly 15% rests with the top ten. The sequencing input was blood. These receptors originate from a female donor with papillary thyroid cancer or a benign thyroid nodule (not recorded which). Some clones in this sample may be carry-over from other donors' samples.

This CDR3 reads CASGLWTGGDTEAFF. In nucleotides, the CDR3 is TGTGCTAGTGGTCTTTGGACAGGGGGGGACACTGAAGCTTTCTTT. The chain uses TRBV12-5 and TRBJ1-1; TRBD1 aligns across 10 bases. The CDR3 length is 15 residues. Germline V lookup: CDR1 LGHNT, CDR2 FRNRAP. V was clipped by 5 bases and J by 3 bases; unmatched bases: 6.

The table lists this clone with many counts. The DNA of the CDR3 is TGTGCCAGCAGTGCCCTAGCGTCCGGGACCAATGAGCAGTTCTTC. This translates into CASSALASGTNEQFF. J is TRBJ2-1 and V is TRBV6-4, with a weak D call TRBD2 (6 bases). CDR1 is MRHNA, CDR2 SNTAGT, per germline. Trimming cost V 4 bases and J 6 bases, with 16 bases left between them. This CDR3 spans 15 amino acids.

The chain couples TRBV20-1 to TRBJ2-7; TRBD2 might be the D (6 bases). CDR1 DFQATT and CDR2 SNEGSKA come from the germline V gene (reference sequence). Trimming shortened V by 4 bases and J by 4 bases, and 23 bases separated the two germline ends. The CDR3 is 16 amino acids. The CDR3 region has the DNA TGCAGTGCTACTCACCCGGGACTCCCAAGGGGTTACGAGCAGTACTTC. Translation: CSATHPGLPRGYEQYF.

In this sample, this clone turned up a few times. The junction differs from germline at one of its ends, possibly a read error. The chain links TRBV6-1 to TRBJ1-5; 8 bases are shared with TRBD1. The germline CDR1 and CDR2 sequences are MNHNS and SASEGT. This CDR3 has 14 residues. The CDR3 protein is CASSADRGNQPQNF. CDR3 bases: TGTGCCAGCAGCGCCGACAGGGGTAATCAGCCCCAGAATTTT.

In this sample, this clone turned up many times. The chain uses TRBV27 and TRBJ2-5; D is undetermined. CDR1 and CDR2 from the germline V gene are MNHEY and SMNVEV (reference sequence). The ends were cut back, 5 bases at V and 11 bases at J, with 12 bases in the middle. The CDR3 has 11 residues. The DNA of the CDR3 is TGTGCCAGCAGTCACGAAACAAGTCAGTACTTC. Translated: CASSHETSQYF.

This clone has ten or more counts. V usage is TRBV7-8 and J usage is TRBJ2-5; a possible D gene is TRBD2 (6 bases). The CDR3 runs to 15 residues. V was cut by 7 bases and J by 2 bases, with 17 bases left in between. Germline V gives CDR1 SGHVS, CDR2 FQNEAQ. The CDR3 DNA reads as TGTGCCAGCACCTTCTTCGGTGGGGGGCAAGAGACCCAGTACTTC. As protein: CASTFFGGGQETQYF.

This clone was seen a handful of times. The chain joins TRBV6-1 to TRBJ2-2; no clear D gene. Per the germline V gene, CDR1 is MNHNS and CDR2 is SASEGT. V dropped 6 bases and J dropped 10 bases, with 12 bases sitting between them. The CDR3 has 12 amino acids. Here the CDR3 DNA reads TGTGCCAGCAGAGTAGGGTCACCGGAGCTGTTTTTT. Translating gives CASRVGSPELFF.

This clone was seen ten or more times. CDR3 in DNA: TGTGCCTGGAGTTGGGCCGCTGGAAACACCATATATTTT. This codes for CAWSWAAGNTIYF. J is TRBJ1-3 and V is TRBV30; D is unclear. This CDR3 has 13 amino acids. The V end was cut by 2 bases, the J end by 2 bases, with 7 bases between. The germline CDR1 and CDR2 sequences are GTSNPN and SVGIG (reference sequence).

This clone was found many times. The chain carries TRBV19 and TRBJ2-2; D call uncertain. V was cut by 5 bases and J by 1 base, with 8 bases left in between. Germline V gene data show CDR1 as LNHDA and CDR2 as SQIVND (reference sequence). The CDR3 has 14 residues. CDR3 loop: CASSQNMNTGELFF. DNA of the CDR3: TGTGCCAGTAGTCAGAATATGAACACCGGGGAGCTGTTTTTT.

This clone is categorized as medium-sized. This sequence joins TRBV11-2 and TRBJ2-7; 9 nucleotides match TRBD2. The V gene end was trimmed by 5 bases and the J gene end by 4 bases; junction bases not matched to a gene: 9. The CDR3 covers 15 residues. Germline V gene data show CDR1 as SGHAT and CDR2 as FQNNGV. CDR3 nucleotides: TGTGCCAGCAGCCCCTCTCTAGCGGGAACATACGAGCAGTACTTC. This codes for CASSPSLAGTYEQYF. The entire variable domain, with the rest obtained from reference TRBV11-2 and TRBJ2-7, is as follows: EAGVAQSPRYKIIEKRQSVAFWCNPISGHATLYWYQQILGQGPKLLIQFQNNGVVDDSQLPKDRFSAERLKGVDSTLKIQPAKLEDSAVYLCASSPSLAGTYEQYFGPGTRLTVT.

This clone was detected many times. The chain uses TRBV15 and TRBJ1-4, with D maybe TRBD1 (5 bases). The CDR3 runs 15 residues. With 4 bases removed from V and 4 bases from J, the gap between germline ends came to 13 bases. The germline V gene has CDR1 LNHNV and CDR2 YYDKDF (reference sequence). Here the CDR3 DNA reads TGTGCCACCAGCACTAGGACAAGGCATAATGAAAAACTGTTTTTT. It translates to CATSTRTRHNEKLFF.

At least ten counts were recorded for this clone. J is TRBJ1-5 and V is TRBV20-1, with TRBD1 identical over 9 bases. The junction had 4 bases not matched to a gene; V was cut back by 5 bases and J by 5 bases. The CDR3 runs to 13 residues. CDR1 is DFQATT, CDR2 SNEGSKA, per germline (reference sequence). CDR3 in DNA: TGCAGTGCTTCCACAGGGGGCGATCAGCCCCAGCATTTT. Translated: CSASTGGDQPQHF.

In its sample, this clone is medium-sized. This chain uses TRBV19 with TRBJ2-1; 8 bases agree with TRBD2. The junction had 9 bases not matched to a gene; V was cut back by 5 bases and J by 6 bases. CDR3 length: 15 residues. Germline lookup yields CDR1 LNHDA and CDR2 SQIVND (reference sequence). CDR3 bases: TGTGCCAGTAGTCGGACATCCACTAGCGGCAATGAGCAGTTCTTC. This encodes CASSRTSTSGNEQFF.

This clone showed up many times. V and J are TRBV9 and TRBJ2-7; 7 bases map to TRBD2. V trimming: 0 bases; J trimming: 2 bases; junction bases outside the gene matches: 20. The CDR3 is made up of 20 amino acids. CDR1 and CDR2 (germline): SGDLS, YYNGEE. The CDR3, as DNA: TGTGCCAGCAGCGTAGGCGCTCCGGAGCTCTGGGCGGGAGTCCCCTACGAGCAGTACTTC. This encodes CASSVGAPELWAGVPYEQYF.

This clone showed up many times. Other nucleotide sequences in the sample specify the same CDR3. The V and J genes are TRBV5-1 and TRBJ2-1; possibly TRBD2 for D (6 bases). From germline, CDR1 is SGHRS and CDR2 YFSETQ. The CDR3 covers 14 residues. Trimming left V 0 bases short and J 7 bases short, with 11 bases between. The CDR3 bases are TGCGCCAGCAGCTTGGGACTAGAGCGGAATGAGCAGTTCTTC. Encoded protein: CASSLGLERNEQFF.

This clone has ten or more counts. J is TRBJ1-1 and V is TRBV20-1, with unresolved D. CDR3 size: 12 residues. V was pared by 6 bases and J by 0 bases, with 8 bases between. Germline CDR1 DFQATT, CDR2 SNEGSKA (reference sequence). The CDR3 nucleotides read TGCAGTGCCCTACCCATGAACACTGAAGCTTTCTTT. As protein: CSALPMNTEAFF.

This clone is medium-sized by share. The chain uses TRBV11-3 and TRBJ1-6; D unresolved. Germline V gene data show CDR1 as SGHNT and CDR2 as YENEEA. This CDR3 spans 17 amino acids. V shed 3 bases and J shed 2 bases, with 14 bases lying between them. The CDR3 DNA reads as TGTGCCAGCAGCTTTTCCCCCCAGGTAACCTATAATTCACCCCTCCACTTT. Translated: CASSFSPQVTYNSPLHF.

By proportion, this clone is medium-sized. This sequence joins TRBV6-1 and TRBJ2-2; either TRBD1 or TRBD2 may fit D (5 bases each). V was clipped by 10 bases and J by 0 bases, with 15 bases between them. CDR1 and CDR2 (germline): MNHNS, SASEGT. There are 15 residues in the CDR3. This chain's CDR3 is CATRPRGANTGELFF. The DNA of the CDR3 is TGTGCCACCCGGCCCCGGGGCGCGAACACCGGGGAGCTGTTTTTT.

This clone was counted at least ten times. The V and J genes are TRBV7-2 and TRBJ2-2; no clear D. V was pared by 3 bases and J by 3 bases, with 26 bases between. The germline gives CDR1 SGHTA, CDR2 FQGNSA. This CDR3 has 20 amino acids. CDR3 sequence: CASSFRPGFSYTGDTGELFF. In DNA form, the CDR3 reads TGTGCCAGCAGCTTTCGCCCCGGGTTTTCGTATACGGGCGACACCGGGGAGCTGTTTTTT.

This clone was observed many times. The rearrangement links TRBV2 to TRBJ1-5; D gene ambiguous. V was clipped by 2 bases and J by 6 bases, with 17 bases between them. Germline CDR1 SNHLY, CDR2 FYNNEI. This CDR3 is 16 amino acids long. The CDR3, as DNA: TGTGCCAGCAGTGAAAAAGGGATTGGGGAGGGTCAGCCCCAGCATTTT. Protein sequence: CASSEKGIGEGQPQHF.

This sequence joins TRBV7-2 and TRBJ2-2; no firm D call. Between the trimmed V and J ends, which lost 1 base and 6 bases, there was a span of 6 bases. There are 13 residues in the CDR3. Germline V gives CDR1 SGHTA, CDR2 FQGNSA. The CDR3 sequence is CASSLVPSGELFF. Written as DNA, the CDR3 is TGTGCCAGCAGCTTAGTGCCGTCCGGGGAGCTGTTTTTT.

About this clone itself: An end of the junction differs from the germline gene, which may be a read error. The chain couples TRBV11-1 to TRBJ2-3, with 11 bases fitting TRBD2. Germline V gene sequence: CDR1 SGHAT, CDR2 FQDESV (reference sequence). This CDR3 region has 15 residues. The CDR3 region is CVSETGTSGSDTQYF. For the CDR3, the DNA is TGTGTCAGCGAGACGGGGACTAGCGGATCAGATACGCAGTATTTT.

Many counts were recorded for this clone. This chain uses TRBV5-6 with TRBJ2-7; possibly TRBD2 for D (5 bases). The V and J ends lost 0 bases and 4 bases respectively, with 11 bases between them. The CDR3 has 14 residues. In germline, CDR1 is SGHDT, CDR2 YYEEEE. The chain's CDR3 is CASSLGASPYEQYF. The CDR3, as DNA: TGTGCCAGCAGCTTGGGGGCTAGCCCGTACGAGCAGTACTTC.

This clone was seen at least ten times. A much larger clone differs from this one at a single base, so this may be a read error. The CDR3 carries no conserved terminal phenylalanine or tryptophan, so it likely arises from a read error. It is unclear where the CDR3 begins or ends on the DNA, so no DNA is shown, and the CDR3 is as TCRdb lists it. The chain is built from TRBV7-3 and TRBJ2-7; TRBD1 was called by the table and not checked on the DNA. Germline CDR1 is SGHTA and CDR2 is FQGTGA. The CDR3 is made up of 14 amino acids, end residues included. CDR3 region: CASSPTATGTLLYL.

On this clone: A much larger clonotype is one base distant, so this may be a read error. The chain links TRBV30 to TRBJ2-3, with TRBD2 as a possible D gene (6 bases). Germline CDR1 and CDR2: GTSNPN and SVGIG (reference sequence). Between the trimmed V and J ends, which lost 2 bases and 5 bases, there was a span of 17 bases. This CDR3 is built from 15 residues. Here the CDR3 reads CAWSSRDSFIDTQYF. The CDR3 region has the DNA TGTGCCTGGAGTAGTCGGGACTCCTTTATAGATACGCAGTATTTT.

This clone was observed many times. This chain joins TRBV11-3 and TRBJ2-7; D is undetermined. CDR1 and CDR2 from the germline V gene are SGHNT and YENEEA. The CDR3 totals 13 residues. V lost 2 bases to trimming and J lost 7 bases, with 12 bases between them. CDR3 amino acids: CASSLSLGGEQYF. The CDR3 coding sequence is TGTGCCAGCAGCTTATCCCTCGGTGGAGAGCAGTACTTC.

This clone was seen many times. J is TRBJ2-1 and V is TRBV11-3; D is perhaps TRBD1 (5 bases). Trimming pared 1 base from V and 0 bases from J, leaving 13 bases between. From germline, CDR1 is SGHNT and CDR2 YENEEA. This CDR3 has 17 amino acids. CDR3 protein: CASSLGGAAASYNEQFF. The CDR3 region has the DNA TGTGCCAGCAGCTTAGGTGGGGCGGCAGCCTCCTACAATGAGCAGTTCTTC.

This clone was counted many times. A much larger clone lies a single base off, so this may be a read error. The chain joins TRBV18 to TRBJ1-2; tentative D call: TRBD1 (5 bases). CDR1 and CDR2 from the germline V gene are KGHSH and LQKENI. Trimming took 0 bases from V and 6 from J, leaving 14 bases between them. The CDR3 loop spans 15 amino acids. The CDR3 DNA sequence: TGTGCCAGCTCACCACCCCAAGGGGCGTCTCATGGCTACACCTTC. Translating gives CASSPPQGASHGYTF. Looking up the rest from reference TRBV18 and TRBJ1-2 gives the full variable domain: NAGVMQNPRHLVRRRGQEARLRCSPMKGHSHVYWYRQLPEEGLKFMVYLQKENIIDESGMPKERFSAEFPKEGPSILRIQQVVRGDSAAYFCASSPPQGASHGYTFGSGTRLTVV.

Within the sample, this clone is medium-sized. The chain joins TRBV27 to TRBJ1-6; a possible D gene is TRBD1 (6 bases). CDR1 and CDR2 from the germline V gene are MNHEY and SMNVEV (reference sequence). With 6 bases removed from V and 7 bases from J, the gap between germline ends came to 10 bases. This CDR3 spans 13 amino acids. CDR3 region: CASSGQINSPLHF. In nucleotides, the CDR3 is TGTGCCAGCAGCGGACAGATAAATTCACCCCTCCACTTT.